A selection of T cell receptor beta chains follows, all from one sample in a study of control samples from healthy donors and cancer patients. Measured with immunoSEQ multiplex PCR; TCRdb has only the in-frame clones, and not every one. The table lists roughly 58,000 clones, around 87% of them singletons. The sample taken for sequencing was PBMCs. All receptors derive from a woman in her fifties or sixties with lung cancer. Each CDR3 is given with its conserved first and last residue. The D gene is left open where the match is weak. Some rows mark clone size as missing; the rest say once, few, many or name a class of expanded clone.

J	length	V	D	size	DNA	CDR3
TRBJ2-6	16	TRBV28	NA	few	TGTGCCAGCAGTTCCCCTGGACGCTCTGGGGCCAACGTCCTGACTTTC	CASSSPGRSGANVLTF
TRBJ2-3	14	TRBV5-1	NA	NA	TGCGCCAGCAGCTTGGATCCAGACACAGATACGCAGTATTTT	CASSLDPDTDTQYF
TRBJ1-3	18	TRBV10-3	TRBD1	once	TGTGCCATCAGTGCCGGGACAGGGACAGTCGGCTCTGGAAACACCATATATTTT	CAISAGTGTVGSGNTIYF
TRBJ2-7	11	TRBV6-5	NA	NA	TGTGCCAGCAGGTCCGAAGTTGCGCAGTACTTC	CASRSEVAQYF
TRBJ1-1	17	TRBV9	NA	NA	TGTGCCAGCAGCGCCCAACCGCCTTGGGGTCTGAACACTGAAGCTTTCTTT	CASSAQPPWGLNTEAFF
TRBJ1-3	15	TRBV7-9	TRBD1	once	TGTGCCAGCAGCTTAGAGGGGGCGCTTGGAAACACCATATATTTT	CASSLEGALGNTIYF
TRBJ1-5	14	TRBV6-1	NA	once	TGTGCCAGCAGTGAACGCCGGCACAATCAGCCCCAGCATTTT	CASSERRHNQPQHF
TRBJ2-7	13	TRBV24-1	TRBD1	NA	TGTGCCACCCCCCGGGACAGAGCCTACGAGCAGTACTTC	CATPRDRAYEQYF
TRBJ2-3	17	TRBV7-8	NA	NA	TGTGCCAGCAGCACTTATATGGCGGGATTGAGCACAGATACGCAGTATTTT	CASSTYMAGLSTDTQYF
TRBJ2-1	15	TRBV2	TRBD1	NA	TGTGCCAGCAGTCAGGACAGGGCCTCCCTCAATGAGCAGTTCTTC	CASSQDRASLNEQFF
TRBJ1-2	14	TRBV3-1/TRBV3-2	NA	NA	TGTGCCAGCAGCCAAGGGACAGACCCTAAGGGCTACACCTTC	CASSQGTDPKGYTF
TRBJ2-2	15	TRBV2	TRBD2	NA	TGTGCCAGCAGTCTGGCGGGAGGGTACACCGGGGAGCTGTTTTTT	CASSLAGGYTGELFF
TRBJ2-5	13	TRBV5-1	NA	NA	TGCGCCAGCAGCTTGGGGGGTGAAGAGACCCAGTACTTC	CASSLGGEETQYF
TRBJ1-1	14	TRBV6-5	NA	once	TGTGCCAGCCACGCCACAAGGGGTCACACTGAAGCTTTCTTT	CASHATRGHTEAFF
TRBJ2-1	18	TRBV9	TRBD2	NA	TGTGCCAGCGAATTCGGGACTAGCGGGAGGGCCTGGCGGAATGAGCAGTTCTTC	CASEFGTSGRAWRNEQFF
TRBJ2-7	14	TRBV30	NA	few	TGTGCCTGGAGTTTAGGGGCTTTCACCTACGAGCAGTACTTC	CAWSLGAFTYEQYF
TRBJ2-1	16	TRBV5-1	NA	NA	TGCGCCAGCAGCACCCTTACAGGGCAGATCAACAATGAGCAGTTCTTC	CASSTLTGQINNEQFF
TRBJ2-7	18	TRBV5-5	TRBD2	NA	TGTGCCAGCAGCCCTCGACTAGCGGGAGGCCCAAGCTCCTACGAGCAGTACTTC	CASSPRLAGGPSSYEQYF
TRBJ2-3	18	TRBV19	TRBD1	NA	TGTGCCAGTAGTACCGGGACAGGGGGCGCCCCTGGGGTTGATACGCAGTATTTT	CASSTGTGGAPGVDTQYF
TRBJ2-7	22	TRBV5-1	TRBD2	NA	TGCGCCAGCAGCTTGAAACCACTAGGGACCTCAATTAGCGGGACCGGGGCCTACGAGCAGTACTTC	CASSLKPLGTSISGTGAYEQYF
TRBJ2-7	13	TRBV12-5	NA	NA	TGTGCTAGTGGGCGTGACACATCTTACGAGCAGTACTTC	CASGRDTSYEQYF
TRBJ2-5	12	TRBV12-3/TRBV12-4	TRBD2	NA	TGTGCCAGCAGTTCTGTAGGCGGGAGGGCGTACTTC	CASSSVGGRAYF
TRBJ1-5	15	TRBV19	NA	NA	TGTGCCAGTAGTATAGGGCTAAAGGTTGGTCAGCCCCAGCATTTT	CASSIGLKVGQPQHF
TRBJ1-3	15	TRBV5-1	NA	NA	TGCGCCAGCAGCTTGGGCACGATCTCTGGAAACACCATATATTTT	CASSLGTISGNTIYF
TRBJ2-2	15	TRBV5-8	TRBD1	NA	TGTGCCAGCAGCTTCTTAACAGGGGACACCGGGGAGCTGTTTTTT	CASSFLTGDTGELFF
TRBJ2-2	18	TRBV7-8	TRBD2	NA	TGTGCCAGCAGCTCTGTTAGGCTAGCGGGCACGAACACCGGGGAGCTGTTTTTT	CASSSVRLAGTNTGELFF
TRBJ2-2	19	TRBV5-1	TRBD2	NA	TGCGCCAGCAGTCCCAGGACTAGCGGACGGATCGCGAACACCGGGGAGCTGTTTTTT	CASSPRTSGRIANTGELFF
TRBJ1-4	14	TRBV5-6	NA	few	TGTGCCAGCAGCGCGGGCGCAACTAATGAAAAACTGTTTTTT	CASSAGATNEKLFF
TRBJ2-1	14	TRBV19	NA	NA	TGTGCCAGTAGTATACGGACCATATACAATGAGCAGTTCTTC	CASSIRTIYNEQFF
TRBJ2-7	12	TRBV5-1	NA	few	TGCGCCAGCAGCCCCCCCTCCTACGAGCAGTACTTC	CASSPPSYEQYF
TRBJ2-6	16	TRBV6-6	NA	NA	TGTGCCAGCACCATACCGGGCGCCTCTGGGGCCAACGTCCTGACTTTC	CASTIPGASGANVLTF
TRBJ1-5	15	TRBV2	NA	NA	TGTGCCAGCAGTGAGTGGGGACAAGGCAATCAGCCCCAGCATTTT	CASSEWGQGNQPQHF
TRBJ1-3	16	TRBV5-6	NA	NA	TGTGCCAGCAGCTTGGGCCCGGGCCTCTCTGGAAACACCATATATTTT	CASSLGPGLSGNTIYF
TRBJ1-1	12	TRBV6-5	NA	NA	TGTGCCAGCACACCGTTGAACACTGAAGCTTTCTTT	CASTPLNTEAFF
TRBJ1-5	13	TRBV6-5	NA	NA	TGTGCCAGCAGTTACTCTGGTCTTTGGCCCCAGCATTTT	CASSYSGLWPQHF
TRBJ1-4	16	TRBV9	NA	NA	TGTGCCAGCAGCGTAACCGTACCGACAACTAATGAAAAACTGTTTTTT	CASSVTVPTTNEKLFF
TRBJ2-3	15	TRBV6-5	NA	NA	TGTGCCAGCAGGGGAGGCAATAAATGGGGAGATACGCAGTATTTT	CASRGGNKWGDTQYF
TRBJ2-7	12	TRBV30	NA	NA	TGTGCCTGGAGGCTAGGCTCCTACGAGCAGTACTTC	CAWRLGSYEQYF
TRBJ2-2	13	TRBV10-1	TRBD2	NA	TGCGCCAGCAGGGCTAGCGGCATCGGGGAGCTGTTTTTT	CASRASGIGELFF
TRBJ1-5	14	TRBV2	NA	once	TGTGCCAGCAGTGCGGGACATAGCAATCAGCCCCAGCATTTT	CASSAGHSNQPQHF
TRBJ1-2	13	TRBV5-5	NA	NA	TGTGCCAACAGCTTGGAGGGGGGCTATGGCTACACCTTC	CANSLEGGYGYTF
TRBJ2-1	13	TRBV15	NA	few	TGTGCCACCAGCAGAGGGTTCCTGGATGAGCAGTTCTTC	CATSRGFLDEQFF